A selection of T cell receptor beta chains follows, all from one sample in a study of cytotoxic CD8 clonotypes in ibrutinib-treated CLL. Some clones are missing from TCRdb's copy, which holds only in-frame ones; the method was immunoSEQ multiplex PCR. The sample lists over 250,000 clones, around 77% occurring once. The source material was PBMCs, sampled at disease progression, from a patient treated with ibrutinib. These receptors came from a human donor with chronic lymphocytic leukemia. Both conserved end residues are part of each CDR3. A D gene is named only where the DNA matches it firmly. Some rows mark clone size as missing; the rest say once, few, many or name a class of expanded clone.

j_call	d_call	v_call	clone_size	cdr3_nt	cdr3_aa
TRBJ1-2	TRBD1	TRBV4-1	few	TGCGCCAGCAGCCAAGAGGACAGGGGAACGTTTAACTATGGCTACACCTTC	CASSQEDRGTFNYGYTF
TRBJ2-7	TRBD2	TRBV4-3	NA	TGCGCCAGCAGCCAAGATCGCGGGAGGTCTCGCGAGCAGTACTTC	CASSQDRGRSREQYF
TRBJ2-2	TRBD2	TRBV5-6	few	TGTGCCAGCAGCAGAGCGGGGCAAGCGAACACCGGGGAGCTGTTTTTT	CASSRAGQANTGELFF
TRBJ2-7	NA	TRBV9	NA	TGTGCCAGCAGCGTCGAGGGGGGTGTCTACGAGCAGTACTTC	CASSVEGGVYEQYF
TRBJ1-6	NA	TRBV6-1	NA	TGTGCCAGCAGTCTAGCAGAGTTTAATTCACCCCTCCACTTT	CASSLAEFNSPLHF
TRBJ2-1	NA	TRBV6-5	NA	TGTGCCAGCAGTTACATGGCCTCCTCACTCAATGAGCAGTTCTTC	CASSYMASSLNEQFF
TRBJ2-5	TRBD1	TRBV9	few	TGTGCCAGCAGCGGCGGGCGGGGGACAGGGGAGACCCAGTACTTC	CASSGGRGTGETQYF
TRBJ1-2	TRBD1	TRBV5-6	NA	TGTGCCAGCAGCTACGGGACAGGGGGCGGCTATGGCTACACCTTC	CASSYGTGGGYGYTF
TRBJ2-3	NA	TRBV2	few	TGTGCCAGCCGGCGGAAGGCATTTAGCGAGGCCCCAGATACGCAGTATTTT	CASRRKAFSEAPDTQYF
TRBJ1-1	NA	TRBV7-9	NA	TGTGCCAGCAGCTTGAACACTGAAGCTTTCTTT	CASSLNTEAFF
TRBJ2-7	NA	TRBV28	NA	TGTGCCAGCAGCTGGTCTGATCTGGACCCTTACTACGAGCAGTACTTC	CASSWSDLDPYYEQYF
TRBJ2-1	NA	TRBV7-6	NA	TGTGCCAGCAGCTTCGGGTCCACCTACAATGAGCAGTTCTTC	CASSFGSTYNEQFF
TRBJ2-7	NA	TRBV28	NA	TGTGCCAGCAGTTTATCGGGGTGGCTGGCCAGGGGAGGGTACTACGAGCAGTACTTC	CASSLSGWLARGGYYEQYF
TRBJ1-1	NA	TRBV19	NA	TGTGCCAGTAGCGATCCGCGGTGGGGGGGTTGGGCTTTCTTT	CASSDPRWGGWAFF
TRBJ1-2	TRBD1	TRBV5-6	few	TGTGCCAGCAGCTTACCGGGACAGGGGTACTATGGCTACACCTTC	CASSLPGQGYYGYTF
TRBJ2-5	NA	TRBV7-9	NA	TGTGCCAGCAGCTTAAACAGGGCGGGGGAGACCCAGTACTTC	CASSLNRAGETQYF
TRBJ2-7	NA	TRBV11-2	NA	TGTGCCAGCAGCTTAGGGGGCTTTCCCTACGAGCAGTACTTC	CASSLGGFPYEQYF
TRBJ1-1	TRBD1	TRBV6-5	NA	TGTGCCAGCAGTAGGACAGGAACCGGGTCCTTT	CASSRTGTGSF
TRBJ2-7	NA	TRBV19	NA	TGTGCCAGTAGTACAGCCGGGGACACCCTCTACGAGCAGTACTTC	CASSTAGDTLYEQYF
TRBJ2-1	TRBD1	TRBV18	NA	TGTGCCAGCTCAGCCCCGGGACAGGGGGTATATGAGCAGTTCTTC	CASSAPGQGVYEQFF
TRBJ1-3	NA	TRBV29-1	NA	TGCAGCGTTGAAGGTCAAGGGACCTCTGGAAACACCATATATTTT	CSVEGQGTSGNTIYF
TRBJ1-3	NA	TRBV28	NA	TGTGCCAGCATCAACTCTGGAAACACCATATATTTT	CASINSGNTIYF
TRBJ1-1	NA	TRBV7-9	NA	TGTGCCAGCAGCTGGCAGGACGGGAACACTGAAGCTTTCTTT	CASSWQDGNTEAFF
TRBJ2-7	TRBD2	TRBV27	few	TGTGCCAGCAGCCGAGCGGGGTTCTCCTACGAGCAGTACTTC	CASSRAGFSYEQYF
TRBJ2-5	NA	TRBV7-9	NA	TGTGCCAGCAGCTTATCTTTCCTTCAAGAGACCCAGTACTTC	CASSLSFLQETQYF
TRBJ2-7	NA	TRBV11-2	NA	TGTGCCAGCAGCACCCCGGCCGTCGACTACGAGCAGTACTTC	CASSTPAVDYEQYF
TRBJ2-5	NA	TRBV29-1	NA	TGCAGCGGCGCCTCGGGGGTACTGAGAAGCAGTCGCCAAGAGACCCAGTACTTC	CSGASGVLRSSRQETQYF
TRBJ1-1	TRBD1	TRBV11-2	NA	TGTGCCAGCAGCGACAGGGGGACTGAAGCTTTCTTT	CASSDRGTEAFF
TRBJ2-3	NA	TRBV5-1	NA	TGCGCCACCCGGGACGGAGGCACAGATACGCAGTATTTT	CATRDGGTDTQYF
TRBJ1-1	NA	TRBV2	few	TGTGCCAGCAGTAGAAGGACTGAAGCTTTCTTT	CASSRRTEAFF
TRBJ2-4	TRBD2	TRBV5-1	NA	TGCGCCAGCAGCTGGGGACTAGCGGGGGCCAGAGAAAACATTCAGTACTTC	CASSWGLAGARENIQYF
TRBJ2-5	NA	TRBV7-2	NA	TGTGCCAGCAGCTTGAGGCAGGGCCTTCAGACCCAGTACTTC	CASSLRQGLQTQYF
TRBJ1-2	NA	TRBV4-1	NA	TGCGCCAGCAGCCGACTTCCAACCATCCTCGGTGGCTACACCTTC	CASSRLPTILGGYTF
TRBJ1-2	NA	TRBV27	NA	TGTGCCAGCAGTTTAGGTTTGAGCGGAGGCGGCTACACCTTC	CASSLGLSGGGYTF
TRBJ2-1	TRBD1	TRBV20-1	few	TGCAGTGCCAGGGGGACCGAGCGTTGGTTCTTC	CSARGTERWFF
TRBJ2-1	TRBD2	TRBV19	NA	TGTGCCAGTAGTATAACGGCTAGCGGGCAGAATGAGCAGTTCTTC	CASSITASGQNEQFF
TRBJ2-7	NA	TRBV10-3	NA	TGTGCCATAACCGATCCGAGGGGGGGGAGAGAGCAGTACTTC	CAITDPRGGREQYF
TRBJ1-5	NA	TRBV6-1	NA	TGTGCCAGCACGATGGGCAGGGCCCAGCCCCAGCATTTT	CASTMGRAQPQHF
TRBJ1-2	NA	TRBV11-2	few	TGTGCCAGCAGCCCGTTACAGTCCTATGGCTACACCTTC	CASSPLQSYGYTF
TRBJ2-7	TRBD2	TRBV6-1	few	TGTGCCAGCAGTGCGGCTAGCGGGGTCTACGAGCAGTACTTC	CASSAASGVYEQYF
TRBJ1-2	NA	TRBV27	once	TGTGCCAGCAGTTTATCTGGGGGCCCCTATGGCTACACCTTC	CASSLSGGPYGYTF
TRBJ2-7	TRBD2	TRBV4-1	once	TGCGCCAGCAGCCAAGATCCCCGGCGGGGGGGCCGTCAGATGAGCGAGCAGTACTTC	CASSQDPRRGGRQMSEQYF
TRBJ2-1	NA	TRBV2	NA	TGTGCCAGCAGGATGAATGAGCAGTTCTTC	CASRMNEQFF
TRBJ2-7	NA	TRBV5-8	NA	TGTGCCAGCAGCCCCCCGTGGGTCTACGAGCAGTACTTC	CASSPPWVYEQYF
TRBJ2-2	NA	TRBV11-2	once	TGTGCCAGCAGCTTAGATCGGCATCTCACCGGGGAGCTGTTTTTT	CASSLDRHLTGELFF
TRBJ2-7	TRBD2	TRBV11-2	NA	TGTGCCAGCAGCGAAAGGACGCTAGCGGCCCCCTACGAGCAGTACTTC	CASSERTLAAPYEQYF
TRBJ2-5	NA	TRBV9	NA	TGTGCCAGCAGCGTAGCTTTGGCAGGAGGTATACAAGAGACCCAGTACTTC	CASSVALAGGIQETQYF
TRBJ2-7	NA	TRBV4-1	NA	TGCGCCAGCAGCCAAGATGATGTTGGAGGGAATCGGACCTACGAGCAGTACTTC	CASSQDDVGGNRTYEQYF
TRBJ2-7	NA	TRBV15	NA	TGTGCCACCAGCAGAGTGCTAGGGGACGAGCAGTACTTC	CATSRVLGDEQYF
TRBJ2-7	TRBD2	TRBV6-5	few	TGTGCCAGCACCCACCTAGCGGGAGGGCCCTACGAGCAGTACTTC	CASTHLAGGPYEQYF
TRBJ2-1	TRBD1	TRBV19	NA	TGTGCCAGTAGTACATTATCCGGGACAGGGAACAATGAGCAGTTCTTC	CASSTLSGTGNNEQFF
TRBJ1-5	NA	TRBV2	few	TGTGCCAGCAACAGGGTTGGTCAGCCCCAGCATTTT	CASNRVGQPQHF
TRBJ2-7	NA	TRBV6-5	once	TGTGCCAGCAGTACATCGGACGGATCCTACGAGCAGTACTTC	CASSTSDGSYEQYF
TRBJ2-7	NA	TRBV4-1	NA	TGCGCCAGCAGCCAATTGGCAGAGGGGCTCTACGAGCAGTACTTC	CASSQLAEGLYEQYF
TRBJ1-5	NA	TRBV5-1	NA	TGCGCCAGCAGCTTGGAGGGGACTATCGGCCAGCCCCAGCATTTT	CASSLEGTIGQPQHF
TRBJ2-1	NA	TRBV7-9	NA	TGTGCCAGCAGCCCCCCCTGGCGGGACTACAATGAGCAGTTCTTC	CASSPPWRDYNEQFF
TRBJ1-5	NA	TRBV27	NA	TGTGCCAGCAGTTTGAGTGGAAATAGCAATCAGCCCCAGCATTTT	CASSLSGNSNQPQHF
TRBJ1-1	NA	TRBV6-4	few	TGTGCCAGCAGCCAGACGGCCGAATTCACTGAAGCTTTCTTT	CASSQTAEFTEAFF
TRBJ1-4	NA	TRBV4-3	NA	TGCGCCAGCAGCCAATCTCGGGCCCAGGGCTGGGGGGAAAAACTGTTTTTT	CASSQSRAQGWGEKLFF
TRBJ2-7	NA	TRBV7-8	NA	TGTGCCAGCAAAGGGAGAGGGGCTCAGGGTTCCTACGAGCAGTACTTC	CASKGRGAQGSYEQYF